The entry below describes one T cell receptor (beta chain). The V gene's germline CDR1 is LGHDT and CDR2 YNNKEL (reference sequence). The CDR3 has 14 residues. Trimming took 0 bases from V and 1 from J, leaving 5 bases between them. The age range of participants was about 18 to 100 years, with residence in about 25 US areas. The record originates from a study of blood T cell repertoires in COVID-19. Study background: Samples of COVID-19 (acute and convalescent) were obtained from the United States, Italy and Spain. PBMCs, B-cell-depleted T cells, or T cells were the source of the cDNA or gDNA that made up the material.

In the source study's methods: Reference gene primer amplification gave nucleated cell count estimates. Sequenced by immunoSEQ multiplex PCR; TCRdb stores in-frame clones only, minus some. V and J calls and clone size are given by that table; D and trimming were obtained from the DNA. Of under 300,000 clones in the sample, about nine tenths were seen once. The TCR originated in a human donor in a cohort exposed to, infected with or recovered from COVID-19 (not recorded which). The donor label of this sample is uncertain. Source material: PBMCs or T cells enriched from blood (not recorded which). The chain has TRBV3-1 (or the pseudogene TRBV3-2) and TRBJ2-3; D uncertain. DNA for the CDR3: TGTGCCAGCAGCCAAGATAGTCGCACAGATACGCAGTATTTT. As protein: CASSQDSRTDTQYF.